Listed here are 10 T cell receptor beta chains from one sample, sequenced in a study of blood T cell repertoires in COVID-19. Clones were sequenced by immunoSEQ multiplex PCR, and TCRdb holds only the in-frame ones, with some missing. The sample yields 170,000 or so clones, about 88% seen once. What was sequenced was peripheral blood. The receptors derive from a man in his forties with active or convalescent COVID-19.

The chain has TRBV3-1 (or the pseudogene TRBV3-2) and TRBJ2-1; D is undetermined. CDR1 is LGHDT and CDR2 is YNNKEL in the germline V gene (reference sequence). The CDR3 is made up of 15 amino acids. The ends were cut back, 3 bases at V and 0 bases at J, with 9 bases in the middle. This CDR3 reads CASSQESSSYNEQFF. The CDR3 DNA follows: TGTGCCAGCAGCCAGGAGAGTAGCTCCTACAATGAGCAGTTCTTC.

The rearrangement joins TRBV5-1 to TRBJ1-2; possibly TRBD1 for D (5 bases). Trimming took 0 bases from V and 5 from J, leaving 14 bases between them. CDR1 is SGHRS and CDR2 is YFSETQ in the germline V gene. This CDR3 region has 15 residues. The CDR3 sequence: CASSLDPTGGYGYTF. CDR3 coding DNA: TGCGCCAGCAGCTTGGATCCGACGGGGGGTTATGGCTACACCTTC.

This chain uses TRBV2 with TRBJ1-5; D uncertain. The CDR3 runs 14 residues. Looked up from germline, CDR1 is SNHLY and CDR2 is FYNNEI. Trimming cost V 4 bases and J 0 bases, with 7 bases left between them. CDR3 sequence reads: CASSAHSSNQPQHF. In DNA, the CDR3 is TGTGCCAGCAGTGCGCACAGTAGCAATCAGCCCCAGCATTTT.

This chain links TRBV11-2 with TRBJ2-7, with 8 bases identical to TRBD1. The CDR3 covers 16 residues. Germline trimming cut 0 bases from V and 2 bases from J; bases unmatched to any gene: 6. Per the germline V gene, CDR1 is SGHAT and CDR2 is FQNNGV. Written as DNA, the CDR3 is TGTGCCAGCAGCTTAGACGGACAGGGCGGAACCTACGAGCAGTACTTC. It is translated as CASSLDGQGGTYEQYF.

The chain links TRBV4-1 to TRBJ2-7; TRBD1 agrees at 9 bases. The CDR3 is 16 residues long. From germline, CDR1 is MGHRA and CDR2 YSYEKL. Trimming removed 3 bases from V and 2 bases from J; junction bases left unmatched: 8. CDR3 amino acids: CASSQALRTGAYEQYF. CDR3 DNA: TGCGCCAGCAGCCAGGCTTTGAGGACAGGGGCCTACGAGCAGTACTTC.

This clone was seen once. In DNA form, the CDR3 reads TGTGCCAGCAGCCAAACAGGGGGTTCAAATCAGCCCCAGCATTTT. It yields the protein CASSQTGGSNQPQHF. The chain links TRBV4-2 to TRBJ1-5; TRBD1 aligns across 8 bases. The CDR3 is 15 residues long. V was clipped by 2 bases and J by 4 bases; unmatched bases: 4. Germline V lookup: CDR1 LGHNA, CDR2 YNFKEQ.

V gene TRBV19 combines with J gene TRBJ1-5; TRBD1 is a possible D gene (5 bases). The CDR3 length is 14 residues. V lost 7 bases and J 2 bases, leaving 12 bases between the germline ends. Germline V lookup: CDR1 LNHDA, CDR2 SQIVND (reference sequence). The DNA for the CDR3 is TGTGCCAGTACCCAGGGATTTGGCAATCAGCCCCAGCATTTT. Protein sequence: CASTQGFGNQPQHF.

This clone is a singleton in its sample. The chain carries TRBV19 and TRBJ1-5, with D unclear. The CDR3 has 13 residues. Germline V gene data show CDR1 as LNHDA and CDR2 as SQIVND (reference sequence). The V end lost 11 bases, the J end lost 2 bases, and 13 bases lay between the germline ends. CDR3 loop: CAGGYLGNQPQHF. The CDR3 nucleotides read TGTGCCGGAGGGTATTTGGGCAATCAGCCCCAGCATTTT. The complete variable domain, with remaining parts taken from reference TRBV19 and TRBJ1-5, reads DGGITQSPKYLFRKEGQNVTLSCEQNLNHDAMYWYRQDPGQGLRLIYYSQIVNDFQKGDIAEGYSVSREKKESFPLTVTSAQKNPTAFYLCAGGYLGNQPQHFGDGTRLSIL.

V and J are TRBV25-1 and TRBJ1-1, with 7 bases fitting TRBD1. From germline, CDR1 is MGHDK and CDR2 SYGVNS. V lost 3 bases to trimming and J lost 5 bases; unmatched junction nucleotides: 9. This CDR3 has 15 amino acids. The CDR3 spells CASSDSRTGTTEAFF. For the CDR3, the DNA is TGTGCCAGCAGTGATAGCCGGACAGGAACGACTGAAGCTTTCTTT.

The V gene is TRBV4-3, the J gene TRBJ2-6, with 10 bases lining up with TRBD1. The CDR3 covers 18 residues. Germline V gene data show CDR1 as LGHNA and CDR2 as YSLEER. J gave up 2 bases and V 0 bases, and 4 bases lay outside the gene matches. DNA of the CDR3: TGCGCCAGCAGCCAAGACCGGGACAGGGGAGCTGGGGCCAACGTCCTGACTTTC. This encodes CASSQDRDRGAGANVLTF.